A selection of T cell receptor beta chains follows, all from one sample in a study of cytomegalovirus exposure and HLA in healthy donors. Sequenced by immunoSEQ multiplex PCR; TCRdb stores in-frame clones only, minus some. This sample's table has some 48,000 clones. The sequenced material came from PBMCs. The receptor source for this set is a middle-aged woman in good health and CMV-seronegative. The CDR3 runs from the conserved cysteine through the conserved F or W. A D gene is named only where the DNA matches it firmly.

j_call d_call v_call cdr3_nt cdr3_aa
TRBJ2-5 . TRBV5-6 TGTGCCAGCAGCTTGGGACTCCAAGAGACCCAGTACTTC CASSLGLQETQYF
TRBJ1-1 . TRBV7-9 TGTGCCAGCAGCCCGGGGATGAACACTGAAGCTTTCTTT CASSPGMNTEAFF
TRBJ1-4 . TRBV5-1 TGCGCCAGCAACGAGGGTCAGGCAACTAATGAAAAACTGTTTTTT CASNEGQATNEKLFF
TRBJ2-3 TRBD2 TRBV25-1 TGTGCCAGCAGTCCCAGCGGGGTGGGCACAGATACGCAGTATTTT CASSPSGVGTDTQYF
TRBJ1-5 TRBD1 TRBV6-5 TGTGCCAGCAGCTCCGACAGGGGAAATCAGCCCCAGCATTTT CASSSDRGNQPQHF
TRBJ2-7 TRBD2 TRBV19 TGTGCCAGTAAGAAGTCTAGCGGGCATTATTCATCCTACGAGCAGTACTTC CASKKSSGHYSSYEQYF
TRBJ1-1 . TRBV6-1 TGTGCCAGCGGCAAGACTCTGAGCACTGAAGCTTTCTTT CASGKTLSTEAFF
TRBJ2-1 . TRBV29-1 TGCAGCGCGGGTTTAGCGGTATCCTACAATGAGCAGTTCTTC CSAGLAVSYNEQFF
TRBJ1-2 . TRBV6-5 TGTGCCAGCAGCCCCCGCGAGGAGTACTATGGCTACACCTTC CASSPREEYYGYTF
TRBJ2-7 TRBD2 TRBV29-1 TGCAGCGTTTGGACTAGCGGGAGCCCTGCCTACGAGCAGTACTTC CSVWTSGSPAYEQYF
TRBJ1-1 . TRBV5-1 TGCGCCAGCAGCCTTAGCGGAGGGAACACTGAAGCTTTCTTT CASSLSGGNTEAFF
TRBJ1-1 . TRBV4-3 TGCGCCAGCAGCCAAGATAATATAAGGGAGACTGAAGCTTTCTTT CASSQDNIRETEAFF
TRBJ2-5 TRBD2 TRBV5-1 TGCGCCAGCAGCCTCGGACTAGCGGGGCACCAAGAGACCCAGTACTTC CASSLGLAGHQETQYF
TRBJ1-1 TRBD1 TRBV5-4 TGTGCCAGCAGCTTGCCGGGACAGGGAGAAACTGAAGCTTCCTTT CASSLPGQGETEASF
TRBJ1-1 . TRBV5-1 TGCGCCAGCAGCTTGCTGGGGGCGGAGAACACTGAAGCTTTCTTT CASSLLGAENTEAFF
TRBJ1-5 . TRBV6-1 TGTGCCAGCAGTGAAGACAGGGAAGATCAGCCCCAGCATTTT CASSEDREDQPQHF